The following is a TCR beta chain sequence with its context. In its sample, this clonotype was seen a few times. The antigen it binds to is not known. Within one base of it there is no much larger clone, and no base qualities were kept. This specimen comes from a study of T cell repertoires in cytomegalovirus infection (dated by TCRdb to between 2018 and 2021). About the investigation overall: Recently identified HLA-C-restricted CMV epitopes, whose presentation resists viral immunomodulation, were targeted by peptide stimulations together with well-studied HLA-B-restricted epitopes. Because public TCR beta signatures pointed to carriage of CMV infection together with the matching HLA type, the HLA type of each donor mattered for the analysis. Here is what the overall study found, with its caveats: In both this cohort and an independent roughly 350-donor cohort, the cumulative frequency of public TCR beta family members distinguished carriers of CMV infection plus the relevant HLA type. The ex vivo response was dominated by HLA-C-restricted CMV-specific TCR beta clonotypes, and the single most frequent clonotype in two of eight donors was supplied by these HLA-C-restricted clonotypes.

The CDR3 spans 14 residues, from the cysteine through the phenylalanine. Only CDR3 DNA is held: 42 bases, read in frame from base 1. CDR1 LGHNA and CDR2 YNFKEQ are derived from the germline V gene. From V the trimming removes 2 bases and from J it removes 3 bases, while the gene matches leave 3 bases of the junction unaccounted for. The listed sequencing device is Illumina HiSeq 1500. TCRdb applied fastp at Q25 and MiXCR to the public reads, then kept only in-frame beta chains. Rows with a matching CDR3 protein are joined into one entry that keeps the most common DNA and genes. The sample contains hundreds of thousands of distinct CDR3 sequences, around 29% of them found a single time. The leading ten clones occupy about 19% of the sample. The sample's treatment or condition label, in plain terms: in vitro stimulation with specific CMV peptide epitopes to enrich CMV-specific T cells.

The sequences come from cultured PBMCs, collected from culture after CMV antigen stimulation. This sequence originates from a human donor in good health (CMV status not recorded). Some clones in this sample may be carry-over from other donors' samples. The receptor chain draws on TRBV4-2 and TRBJ1-1; 7 middle bases align to TRBD1. The CDR3: CASSQTGTDTEAFF. The sequenced DNA: TGTGCCAGCAGCCAAACCGGGACAGACACTGAAGCTTTCTTT.